The rows below give T cell receptor beta chains drawn from one sample of a study of blood T cell repertoires in COVID-19. TCRdb keeps only in-frame clones here, not all; method: immunoSEQ multiplex PCR. Altogether under 250,000 clones are present, about four fifths being singletons, with the ten largest covering 7% to 10%. The sequenced sample was peripheral blood. These receptors all come from a woman aged 50 to 65 with acute or convalescent COVID-19. Each CDR3 is given without its conserved first and last residue.

j_call,v_call,cdr3_aa
TRBJ1-2,TRBV7-4,ASTLGRAYGYT
TRBJ1-2,TRBV11-2,ASSSRQGTGGYT
TRBJ2-7,TRBV2,ASTPLALSYEQY
TRBJ2-5,TRBV15,ATSRKLSGKGYQETQY
TRBJ2-1,TRBV21-1,ASSKQGELTYNEQF
TRBJ1-6,TRBV14,ASSQQGNYSPLH
TRBJ2-1,TRBV28,ASSELAGKWNEQF
TRBJ2-5,TRBV24-1,ATSDHGVGEETQY
TRBJ2-7,TRBV15,ATSFGRGTYEQY
TRBJ1-2,TRBV7-9,ASSPAGYDYGYT
TRBJ1-4,TRBV6-6,ASSSPTGTGDEKLF
TRBJ2-5,TRBV2,ASRTDSRQGTQY
TRBJ1-1,TRBV27,ASSSPIYTEAF
TRBJ2-5,TRBV11-2,ASSPKGEDRETQY
TRBJ2-1,TRBV24-1,ATSVGAGEYNEQF
TRBJ1-5,TRBV6-5,ASSVSTLSNQPQH
TRBJ2-5,TRBV11-2,ASSLGLGETQY
TRBJ1-1,TRBV4-1,ASSQEGTGGTEAF
TRBJ2-1,TRBV11-3,ASSLSSLEDEQF
TRBJ2-5,TRBV15,ATSREAPRETQY
TRBJ1-1,TRBV5-4,ASSLDLGTVNTEAF
TRBJ2-3,TRBV11-1,ASSPPSDTQY
TRBJ1-1,TRBV5-6,ASSPAVRGRQNTEAF
TRBJ2-3,TRBV9,ASSPKSSGRTDTQY
TRBJ1-3,TRBV5-4,ASSFIGQGANTIY
TRBJ2-3,TRBV5-1,ASSPLGENTQY
TRBJ1-1,TRBV28,ASSLGGPGFQAF
TRBJ1-2,TRBV25-1,ASSVQKPGPGGGGYT
TRBJ1-2,TRBV4-1,ASSQDGGYYGYT